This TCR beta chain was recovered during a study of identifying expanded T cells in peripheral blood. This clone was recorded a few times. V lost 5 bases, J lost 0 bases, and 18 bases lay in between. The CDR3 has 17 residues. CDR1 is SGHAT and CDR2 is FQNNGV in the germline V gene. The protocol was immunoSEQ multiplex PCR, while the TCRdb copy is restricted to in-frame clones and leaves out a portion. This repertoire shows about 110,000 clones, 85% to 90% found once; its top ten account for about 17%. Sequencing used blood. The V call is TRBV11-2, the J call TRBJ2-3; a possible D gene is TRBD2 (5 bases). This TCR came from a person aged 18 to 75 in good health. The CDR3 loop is CASSPSSSSPSTDTQYF. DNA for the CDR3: TGTGCCAGCAGCCCCTCTTCTAGCTCCCCTAGCACAGATACGCAGTATTTT.